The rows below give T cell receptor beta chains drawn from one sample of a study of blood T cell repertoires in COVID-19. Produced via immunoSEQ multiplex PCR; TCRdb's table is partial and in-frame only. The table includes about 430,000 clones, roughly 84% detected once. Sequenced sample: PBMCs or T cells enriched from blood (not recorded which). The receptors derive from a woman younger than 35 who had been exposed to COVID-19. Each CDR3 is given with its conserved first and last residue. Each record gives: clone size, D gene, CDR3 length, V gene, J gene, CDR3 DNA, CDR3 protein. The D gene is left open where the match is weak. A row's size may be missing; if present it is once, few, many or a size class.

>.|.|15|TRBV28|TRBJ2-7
TGTGCCAGCAGTTTATTTGGAGCCCCTAAATACGAGCAGTACTTC
CASSLFGAPKYEQYF
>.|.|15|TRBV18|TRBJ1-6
TGTGCCAGCTCATTACAGGGAGCCTATAATTCACCCCTCCACTTT
CASSLQGAYNSPLHF
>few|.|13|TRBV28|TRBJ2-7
TGTGCCAGCAGTTTACAGGGCTCCTACGAGCAGTACTTC
CASSLQGSYEQYF
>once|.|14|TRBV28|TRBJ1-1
TGTGCCAGCAGTTTTTTCGAGCTGAACACTGAAGCTTTCTTT
CASSFFELNTEAFF
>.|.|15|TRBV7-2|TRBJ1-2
TGTGCCAGCAGCTTAGGGGCAGGGGCGAACTATGGCTACACCTTC
CASSLGAGANYGYTF
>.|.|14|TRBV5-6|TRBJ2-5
TGTGCCAGCAGCTTGGGACTGATCCAAGAGACCCAGTACTTC
CASSLGLIQETQYF
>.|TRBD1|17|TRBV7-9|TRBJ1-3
TGTGCCAGCAGCTCAGGACCCGAGACAGGGTATGGAAACACCATATATTTT
CASSSGPETGYGNTIYF
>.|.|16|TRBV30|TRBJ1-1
TGTGCCTGGAGTGTAACGGTGGGCCCGGGGGGGACTGAAGCTTTCTTT
CAWSVTVGPGGTEAFF
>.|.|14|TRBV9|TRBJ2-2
TGTGCCAGCAGCGTAGCGGTCGGGTTGGAAGAGCTGTTTTTT
CASSVAVGLEELFF
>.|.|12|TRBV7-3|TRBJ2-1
TGTGCCAGCAGCATCCCGGGGTATGAGCAGTTCTTC
CASSIPGYEQFF
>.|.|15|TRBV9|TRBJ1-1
TGTGCCAGCAGCGTAGTGGGGGGTTGGAACACTGAAGCTTTCTTT
CASSVVGGWNTEAFF
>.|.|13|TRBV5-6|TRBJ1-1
TGTGCCAGCAGCCAACAGGGCAACACTGAAGCTTTCTTT
CASSQQGNTEAFF
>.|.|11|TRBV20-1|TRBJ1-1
TGCAGTGCTAGAGAGCAGGGCAAAGCTTTCTTT
CSAREQGKAFF
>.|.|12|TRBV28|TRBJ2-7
TGTGCCAGCAGTGCCAACAAGTACGAGCAGTACTTC
CASSANKYEQYF
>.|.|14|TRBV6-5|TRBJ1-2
TGTGCCAGCAGTTACGAGGGATGGGACTATGGCTACACCTTC
CASSYEGWDYGYTF
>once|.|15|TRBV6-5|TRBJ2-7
TGTGCCAGCACCGTAATGGGGGGAAGCTCCTACGAGCAGTACTTC
CASTVMGGSSYEQYF
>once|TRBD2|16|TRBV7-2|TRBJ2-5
TGTGCCAGCAGCCCATCAGCGGGGTCACTCCAAGAGACCCAGTACTTC
CASSPSAGSLQETQYF
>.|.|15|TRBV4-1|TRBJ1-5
TGCGCCAGCAGTCTAGAGAAAGTTACCAATCAGCCCCAGCATTTT
CASSLEKVTNQPQHF
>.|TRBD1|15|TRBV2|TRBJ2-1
TGTGCCAGCAATGACCGGGACAGGGAGAGCAATGAGCAGTTCTTC
CASNDRDRESNEQFF
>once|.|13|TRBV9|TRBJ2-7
TGTGCCAGCAGTGTCGGGGGTTTGGGCGAGCAGTACTTC
CASSVGGLGEQYF
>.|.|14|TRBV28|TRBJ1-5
TGTGCCAGCAAACTCCAGGACATAAATCAGCCCCAGCATTTT
CASKLQDINQPQHF
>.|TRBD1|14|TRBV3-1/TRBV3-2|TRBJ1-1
TGTGCCAGCAGAGGCTATCAGGGGGGCACTGAAGCTTTCTTT
CASRGYQGGTEAFF
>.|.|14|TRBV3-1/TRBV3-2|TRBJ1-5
TGTGCCAGCAGCCATGGGCAGAGCAATCAGCCCCAGCATTTT
CASSHGQSNQPQHF
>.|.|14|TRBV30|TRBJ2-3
TGTGCCTGGAGTGTAGACAGCAGCACAGATACGCAGTATTTT
CAWSVDSSTDTQYF
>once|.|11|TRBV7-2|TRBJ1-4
TGTGCCAGCACCAAAAATGAAAAACTGTTTTTT
CASTKNEKLFF
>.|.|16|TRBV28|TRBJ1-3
TGTGCCAGCAGTCCAGCCGGGAGTTACTCTGGAAACACCATATATTTT
CASSPAGSYSGNTIYF
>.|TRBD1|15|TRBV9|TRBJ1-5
TGTGCCAGCAGCGTTGAAGGGACAGAGAATCAGCCCCAGCATTTT
CASSVEGTENQPQHF
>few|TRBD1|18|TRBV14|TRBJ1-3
TGTGCCAGCAGCCCCTTCGGGGCAGGGGGCCTCTCTGGAAACACCATATATTTT
CASSPFGAGGLSGNTIYF
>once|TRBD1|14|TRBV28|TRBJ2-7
TGTGCCAGCAGCCTCCCGAGGGACAGGTACGAGCAGTACTTC
CASSLPRDRYEQYF
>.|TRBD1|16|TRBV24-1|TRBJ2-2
TGTGCCACCAGTGATTTCCGGGACAGGGGTCACGGGGAGCTGTTTTTT
CATSDFRDRGHGELFF
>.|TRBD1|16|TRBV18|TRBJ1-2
TGTGCCAGCTCACCCCAGCGGGACAGGGGGCGAGAAGGCTACACCTTC
CASSPQRDRGREGYTF
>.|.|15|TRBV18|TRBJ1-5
TGTGCCAGCTCACCACGGGGAGGAGGCAATCAGCCCCAGCATTTT
CASSPRGGGNQPQHF